Listed here are 14 T cell receptor beta chains from one sample, sequenced in a study of beta chain features in type 1 diabetes. Their antigen targets remain unknown. Overall study results and limits: For Type 1 diabetes patients, all four CD4+ subsets carried TCRB CDR3s that were moderately but significantly shorter.

Reverse transcribing all isolated RNA meant expressed TCRB transcripts were sequenced. Sequencing used immunoSEQ multiplex PCR; TCRdb keeps in-frame clones, though not all of them. The repertoire holds nearly 700,000 clones, with over 10% as singletons. The sequenced material came from naive CD4+ T cells from blood. These receptors all come from a young man with type 1 diabetes.

This sequence joins TRBV29-1 and TRBJ1-5; a weak D match, TRBD1 (5 bases). Looked up from germline, CDR1 is SQVTM and CDR2 is ANQGSEA. The CDR3 length is 21 residues. The germline V and J ends were trimmed by 1 base and 0 bases, with 28 bases remaining between them. CDR3 sequence: CSVEAESEGRPGRYSNQPQHF. The CDR3 DNA is TGCAGCGTTGAAGCGGAAAGCGAGGGGAGACCTGGGCGGTATAGCAATCAGCCCCAGCATTTT.

There are a few counts of this clone. The chain is built from TRBV6-1 and TRBJ1-5, with 12 bases identical to TRBD1. The CDR3 totals 17 residues. The V gene's germline CDR1 is MNHNS and CDR2 SASEGT. J gave up 6 bases and V 4 bases, and 10 bases lay outside the gene matches. The CDR3 bases are TGTGCCAGCAGTGCGGCTCCGGGACAGGGGGCAAGTCAGCCCCAGCATTTT. Protein: CASSAAPGQGASQPQHF.

In nucleotides, the CDR3 is TGTGCCAGCAGCTTGTACCCGGCTGAAGCTTTCTTT. It translates to CASSLYPAEAFF. V and J are TRBV7-9 and TRBJ1-1; no clear D gene. Trimming removed 3 bases at V and 6 bases at J, with 8 bases between. Germline V lookup: CDR1 SEHNR, CDR2 FQNEAQ (reference sequence). This CDR3 spans 12 amino acids. The full variable domain, completed using reference TRBV7-9 and TRBJ1-1, is DTGVSQNPRHKITKRGQNVTFRCDPISEHNRLYWYRQTLGQGPEFLTYFQNEAQLEKSRLLSDRFSAERPKGSFSTLEIQRTEQGDSAMYLCASSLYPAEAFFGQGTRLTVV.

The genes are TRBV29-1 and TRBJ2-2; possible D gene TRBD1, 6 bases. V was cut by 7 bases and J by 0 bases, with 15 bases left in between. The CDR3 spans 15 residues. CDR1 SQVTM and CDR2 ANQGSEA come from the germline V gene. CDR3 nucleotide sequence: TGCAGCGCCAGAGTAGGGGGACCGAACACCGGGGAGCTGTTTTTT. Protein sequence: CSARVGGPNTGELFF.

The sample holds a few counts of this clone. The chain links TRBV16 to TRBJ1-2; D unclear. The CDR3 covers 14 residues. Trimming left V 0 bases short and J 4 bases short, with 9 bases between. Germline lookup yields CDR1 KGHSY and CDR2 FQNENV. The CDR3 sequence is CASSQSVEGYGYTF. The DNA of the CDR3 is TGTGCCAGCAGCCAATCGGTGGAGGGCTATGGCTACACCTTC.

The chain uses TRBV4-2 and TRBJ2-2, with D tentatively TRBD2 (6 bases). The CDR3 is 13 residues long. Germline CDR1 and CDR2: LGHNA and YNFKEQ. Trimming stripped 4 bases from V and 6 bases from J, with 9 bases between. This CDR3 is CASSPGGSGELFF. As DNA, the CDR3 is TGTGCCAGCAGCCCCGGGGGTTCCGGGGAGCTGTTTTTT.

This clone was found a few times. The chain recombines TRBV2 with TRBJ2-7; D unresolved. The germline gives CDR1 SNHLY, CDR2 FYNNEI. This CDR3 region has 14 residues. Trimming removed 3 bases from V and 4 bases from J, with 13 bases in between. The CDR3 bases are TGTGCCAGCAGTGAGGTGGGGTCCTGGTACGAGCAGTACTTC. Residues: CASSEVGSWYEQYF.

The rearrangement uses TRBV5-5 and TRBJ1-2; the D is unclear. In germline, CDR1 is SGHKS, CDR2 YYEKEE (reference sequence). Trimming removed 4 bases at V and 8 bases at J, with 15 bases between. The CDR3 loop spans 13 amino acids. CDR3 coding DNA: TGTGCCAGCAGCGGGATGGGGTCAGACGGCTACACCTTC. Amino acids: CASSGMGSDGYTF.

This clone was counted between two and nine times. V is TRBV10-3 and J is TRBJ1-5, with TRBD1 matching 9 bases. CDR3 length equals 15 residues. The V gene end was trimmed by 0 bases and the J gene end by 9 bases; junction bases not matched to a gene: 6. Germline V gene lookup returns CDR1 ENHRY and CDR2 SYGVKD. The CDR3 loop reads CAISESGDRVRPQHF. The CDR3 DNA is TGTGCCATCAGTGAGTCCGGGGACAGGGTGAGGCCCCAGCATTTT.

This clone was recorded a few times. J is TRBJ1-1 and V is TRBV13; 7 nucleotides match TRBD1. Looked up from germline, CDR1 is PRHDT and CDR2 is FYEKMQ (reference sequence). The V gene end was trimmed by 5 bases and the J gene end by 0 bases; junction bases not matched to a gene: 9. There are 16 residues in the CDR3. CDR3 amino acids: CASSDRVHGMNTEAFF. The CDR3 bases are TGTGCCAGCAGCGACAGGGTTCACGGGATGAACACTGAAGCTTTCTTT.

V usage is TRBV14 and J usage is TRBJ2-3; D is possibly TRBD1 (5 bases). This CDR3 contains 14 residues. V was shortened by 4 bases and J by 4 bases, with 12 bases between the two germline ends. Germline loops: CDR1 SGHDN, CDR2 FVKESK. The CDR3: CASSPWTFPDTQYF. CDR3 nucleotide sequence: TGTGCCAGCAGCCCGTGGACATTTCCAGATACGCAGTATTTT.

The sample holds one count of this clone. This chain links TRBV4-1 with TRBJ2-1, with TRBD2 matching 12 bases. V shed 1 base, J shed 3 bases, and the junction held 7 bases outside the gene matches. The CDR3 extends over 18 amino acids. The germline V gene encodes CDR1 MGHRA and CDR2 YSYEKL. Here the CDR3 reads CASSQGRRLAGDYNEQFF. CDR3 bases: TGCGCCAGCAGCCAAGGTCGCCGACTAGCGGGGGACTACAATGAGCAGTTCTTC.

The rearrangement links TRBV10-3 to TRBJ1-1, with 8 bases aligning to TRBD1. The CDR3 has 15 residues. J was trimmed by 0 bases and V by 6 bases; bases with no gene match: 6. The germline gives CDR1 ENHRY, CDR2 SYGVKD. The CDR3 region has the DNA TGTGCCATCAGGGGACAGGACCCGTTGAACACTGAAGCTTTCTTT. Protein sequence: CAIRGQDPLNTEAFF.

The chain employs TRBV19 and TRBJ1-5; D not certain. CDR1 is LNHDA and CDR2 is SQIVND in the germline V gene (reference sequence). V lost 8 bases to trimming and J lost 2 bases, with 10 bases between them. This CDR3 has 13 residues. The CDR3 DNA sequence: TGTGCCAGTGCAGCGGGCGGCAATCAGCCCCAGCATTTT. It specifies CASAAGGNQPQHF.